This is a list of T cell receptor beta chains from one sample in a study of cytomegalovirus exposure and HLA in healthy donors. The protocol was immunoSEQ multiplex PCR, while the TCRdb copy is restricted to in-frame clones and leaves out a portion. The sample has some 140,000 clones; roughly nine tenths are singletons. Sequencing was performed on PBMCs. Source of these receptors: a woman aged 18-29 years in good health and CMV-seropositive. Each CDR3 is given with its conserved first and last residue. D genes are given only for firm matches. The size of a clone is reported for some rows only, either as once, few or many, or as a class for expanded clones.

V gene,D gene,clone size,J gene,CDR3 protein,CDR3 DNA
TRBV6-5,TRBD1,NA,TRBJ1-2,CASTLQGNGYGYTF,TGTGCCAGCACCCTACAGGGGAATGGCTATGGCTACACCTTC
TRBV19,NA,once,TRBJ1-5,CASKTFGVGNQPQHF,TGTGCCAGTAAGACGTTCGGGGTCGGCAATCAGCCCCAGCATTTT
TRBV30,NA,NA,TRBJ1-1,CAWRGGITEAFF,TGTGCCTGGAGGGGGGGGATCACTGAAGCTTTCTTT
TRBV16,TRBD1,NA,TRBJ1-1,CASSQSGQSNTEAFF,TGTGCCAGCAGCCAATCGGGACAGTCGAACACTGAAGCTTTCTTT
TRBV6-5,NA,NA,TRBJ2-7,CASIDAFEAGYEQYF,TGTGCCAGCATCGACGCCTTTGAAGCGGGCTACGAGCAGTACTTC
TRBV6-5,NA,NA,TRBJ1-1,CASSYSIEGENTEAFF,TGTGCCAGCAGTTACTCGATCGAGGGAGAGAACACTGAAGCTTTCTTT
TRBV6-5,TRBD1,NA,TRBJ1-2,CASSQDRARGYTF,TGTGCCAGCAGTCAGGACAGGGCTCGGGGCTACACCTTC
TRBV7-8,NA,few,TRBJ2-7,CASSLSTNYEQYF,TGTGCCAGCAGCTTAAGCACCAACTACGAGCAGTACTTC
TRBV5-4,NA,NA,TRBJ1-6,CASRLQSDNSPLHF,TGTGCCAGCAGACTACAATCCGATAATTCACCCCTCCACTTT
TRBV19,TRBD2,NA,TRBJ2-1,CASSIRWLAGGDTNEQFF,TGTGCCAGTAGTATTCGTTGGCTAGCGGGGGGGGATACCAATGAGCAGTTCTTC
TRBV28,TRBD1,NA,TRBJ2-2,CASSLQGAGELFF,TGTGCCAGCAGTTTACAGGGGGCCGGGGAGCTGTTTTTT
TRBV18,NA,NA,TRBJ2-7,CASSPQGTYEQYF,TGTGCCAGCTCACCACAGGGGACCTACGAGCAGTACTTC
TRBV7-7,TRBD1,NA,TRBJ2-1,CASSRTGNRDEQFF,TGTGCCAGCAGCCGGACAGGGAATAGGGATGAGCAGTTCTTC
TRBV29-1,NA,once,TRBJ1-1,CSAARGEAFF,TGCAGCGCCGCCCGGGGAGAAGCTTTCTTT
TRBV28,TRBD1,NA,TRBJ1-2,CASRPGTGHYGYTF,TGTGCCAGCAGGCCCGGGACAGGTCATTATGGCTACACCTTC